This T cell receptor (beta chain) originates from a study of T cell responses to AZD1222 COVID-19 vaccine. As for this clone: Antigen specificity is unknown.

Whole-study findings and limits: Repertoires in all cases were sampled only once the peak T cell response had passed. Clonal diversity was possibly underestimated, and white British individuals and females predominated among donors. The CD4 TCRs associated with vaccination extended across spike and predominated at 160-218 and 743-854.

CDR3 length: 12 residues. V was pared by 10 bases and J by 2 bases, with 2 bases of the junction left unmatched. The germline V gene has CDR1 MNHEY and CDR2 SVGAGI. The protocol was immunoSEQ multiplex PCR, while the TCRdb copy is restricted to in-frame clones and leaves out a portion. The repertoire holds about 150,000 clones, with roughly 80% as singletons. This sequence originates from an adult in good health. The genes are TRBV6-5 and TRBJ2-7; 10 nucleotides align to TRBD1. The sample here was peripheral blood, taken on day 0 of MenACWY control vaccination. Here the CDR3 DNA reads TGTGCCACGGGGACAGGGGCCTACGAGCAGTACTTC. Amino acid sequence: CATGTGAYEQYF.